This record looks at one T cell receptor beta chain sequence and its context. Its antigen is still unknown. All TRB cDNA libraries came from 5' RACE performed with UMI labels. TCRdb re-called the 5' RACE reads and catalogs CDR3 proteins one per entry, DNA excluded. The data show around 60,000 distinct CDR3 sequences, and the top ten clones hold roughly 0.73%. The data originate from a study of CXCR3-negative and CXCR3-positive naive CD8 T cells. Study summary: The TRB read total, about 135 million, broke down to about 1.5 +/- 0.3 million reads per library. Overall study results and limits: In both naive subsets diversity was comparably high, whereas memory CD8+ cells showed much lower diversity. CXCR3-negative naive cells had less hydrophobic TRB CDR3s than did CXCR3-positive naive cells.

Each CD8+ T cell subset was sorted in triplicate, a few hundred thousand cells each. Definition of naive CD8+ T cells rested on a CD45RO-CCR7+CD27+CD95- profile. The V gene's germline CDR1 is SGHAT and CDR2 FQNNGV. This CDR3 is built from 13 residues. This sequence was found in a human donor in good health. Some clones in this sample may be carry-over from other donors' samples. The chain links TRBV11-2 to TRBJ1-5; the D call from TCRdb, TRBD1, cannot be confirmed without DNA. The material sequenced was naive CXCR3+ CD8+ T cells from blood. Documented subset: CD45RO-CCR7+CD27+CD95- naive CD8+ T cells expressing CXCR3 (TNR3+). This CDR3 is CASSLGVRQPQHF. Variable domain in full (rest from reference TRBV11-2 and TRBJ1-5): EAGVAQSPRYKIIEKRQSVAFWCNPISGHATLYWYQQILGQGPKLLIQFQNNGVVDDSQLPKDRFSAERLKGVDSTLKIQPAKLEDSAVYLCASSLGVRQPQHFGDGTRLSIL.